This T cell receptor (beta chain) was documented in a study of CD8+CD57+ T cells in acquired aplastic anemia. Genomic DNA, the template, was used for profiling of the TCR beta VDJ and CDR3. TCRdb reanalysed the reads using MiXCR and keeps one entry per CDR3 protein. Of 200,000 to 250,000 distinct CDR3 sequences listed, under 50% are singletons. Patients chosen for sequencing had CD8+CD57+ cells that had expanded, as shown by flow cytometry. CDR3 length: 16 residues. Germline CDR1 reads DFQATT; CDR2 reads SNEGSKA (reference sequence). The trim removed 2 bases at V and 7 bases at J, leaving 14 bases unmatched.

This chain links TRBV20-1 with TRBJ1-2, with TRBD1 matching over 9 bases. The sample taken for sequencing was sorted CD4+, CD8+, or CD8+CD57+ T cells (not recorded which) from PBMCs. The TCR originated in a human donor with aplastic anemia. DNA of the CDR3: TGCAGTGCTAGAAGGAGGGGGACAGGGCTTGGGGGTGGCTACACCTTC. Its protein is CSARRRGTGLGGGYTF.